These T cell receptor beta chains were read from a single sample in a study of graft-versus-host responses after intestinal transplantation. Libraries were prepared by immunoSEQ multiplex PCR; TCRdb keeps only in-frame clonotypes and omits some of them. The table shows about 71,000 clones, with about nine tenths occurring only once. What these receptors recognize is not known. The sample consisted of unstimulated CD8+ T cells sorted from spleen or lymph node cells, taken before intestinal transplant. These TCRs come from a human donor who received an intestinal transplant. CDR3s include the opening cysteine and the closing phenylalanine or tryptophan. D genes are given only for firm matches. Not all rows give a size; the values are once, few, many and, for expanded clones, a class.

clone_size	v_call	j_call	d_call	cdr3_nt	cdr3_aa
NA	TRBV6-1	TRBJ2-7	NA	TGTGCCAGCAACTCACAGTACTTC	CASNSQYF
NA	TRBV16	TRBJ2-7	NA	TGTGCCAGCAGCCAATCGGAGGGATCGCCCGAGCAGTACTTC	CASSQSEGSPEQYF
NA	TRBV6-5	TRBJ2-1	TRBD1	TGTGCCAGCAGTCTGGACAGGGTCTACAATGAGCAGTTCTTC	CASSLDRVYNEQFF
NA	TRBV6-6	TRBJ2-7	NA	TGTGCCAGCAGTTCTGCCAGAACCTACGAGCAGTACTTC	CASSSARTYEQYF
NA	TRBV4-1	TRBJ1-2	NA	TGCGCCAGCAGCTCCCAGGGAACTAACTATGGCTACACCTTC	CASSSQGTNYGYTF
NA	TRBV6-5	TRBJ1-6	TRBD1	TGTGCCAGCTCCATGACAGGGGGTAATTCACCCCTCCACTTT	CASSMTGGNSPLHF
NA	TRBV11-2	TRBJ2-7	NA	TGTGCCAGCAGCTTTGGTGCACTGAGCTCCTACGAGCAGTACTTC	CASSFGALSSYEQYF
once	TRBV27	TRBJ1-5	NA	TGTGCCAGCAGTCAGATTCAGCCCCAGCATTTT	CASSQIQPQHF
NA	TRBV29-1	TRBJ1-3	NA	TGCAGCGTTGAATCCACTAACCCTGGAAACACCATATATTTT	CSVESTNPGNTIYF
NA	TRBV5-4	TRBJ2-3	TRBD1	TGTGCCAGCAGCGGGACAGGGGAGGCAGATACGCAGTATTTT	CASSGTGEADTQYF
NA	TRBV7-3	TRBJ1-1	NA	TGTGCCAGCAGCTCGGGAGGGGCGAACACTGAAGCTTTCTTT	CASSSGGANTEAFF
NA	TRBV27	TRBJ1-2	TRBD1	TGTGCCAGCAGTCCCGGACAGGGGTATTTCTATGGCTACACCTTC	CASSPGQGYFYGYTF
NA	TRBV5-6	TRBJ1-5	NA	TGTGCCAGCAGCTGGGGGGGGGCCGGGGGACAGCCCCAGCATTTT	CASSWGGAGGQPQHF
NA	TRBV11-2	TRBJ2-2	NA	TGTGCCAGCAGCTTATTAGGCCCTGACATCGATTCCAGGGAGCTGTTTTTT	CASSLLGPDIDSRELFF
NA	TRBV2	TRBJ2-1	TRBD1	TGTGCCAGCTTACAGGGGGCGAATGAGCAGTTCTTC	CASLQGANEQFF
NA	TRBV7-3	TRBJ2-1	TRBD2	TGTGCCAGCAGCTTCGGGGGGGGGATCTCTGATGAGCAGTTCTTC	CASSFGGGISDEQFF
few	TRBV7-9	TRBJ2-1	NA	TGTGCCAGCAGCTTAGCTCTAGACAATGAGCAGTTCTTC	CASSLALDNEQFF
NA	TRBV7-9	TRBJ2-5	TRBD1	TGTGCCAGCAGCCCCGGACAGGGAGGACCGCCTCAAGAGACCCAGTACTTC	CASSPGQGGPPQETQYF
NA	TRBV5-6	TRBJ2-1	NA	TGTGCCAGCAGCCCGGGGAGTGGATACAATGAGCAGTTCTTC	CASSPGSGYNEQFF
once	TRBV9	TRBJ1-1	NA	TGTGCCAGCAGCGGCAGGGAGAACACTGAAGCTTTCTTT	CASSGRENTEAFF
NA	TRBV9	TRBJ1-1	TRBD1	TGTGCCAGCAGCCCTCCGACAGGGGGCGTCGGGAACACTGAAGCTTTCTTT	CASSPPTGGVGNTEAFF
NA	TRBV6-5	TRBJ1-2	TRBD1	TGTGCCAGCAGCTCGGCCAAGACAGGGGCCGATGGCTACACCTTC	CASSSAKTGADGYTF
NA	TRBV11-2	TRBJ1-1	NA	TGTGCCAGCAGCTTAATGGGACAAATCACTGAAGCTTTCTTT	CASSLMGQITEAFF
NA	TRBV29-1	TRBJ2-5	NA	TGCAGCGTTGTGGGGGGGCAGGGACAAGAGACCCAGTACTTC	CSVVGGQGQETQYF
NA	TRBV2	TRBJ2-3	TRBD2	TGTGCCAGCAGTGAAGTCGCGGGGACTAGAAAGACAGATACGCAGTATTTT	CASSEVAGTRKTDTQYF
NA	TRBV7-9	TRBJ1-2	NA	TGTGCCAGCAGCTTAGGGCCGCGGTATGGCTACACCTTC	CASSLGPRYGYTF
NA	TRBV13	TRBJ1-4	NA	TGTGCCAGCAGCTTATCGGGTGGTACCAATGAAAAACTGTTTTTT	CASSLSGGTNEKLFF
NA	TRBV18	TRBJ1-2	TRBD1	TGTGCCAGCTCACCCCGGGACAGTGATGGCTACACCTTC	CASSPRDSDGYTF
NA	TRBV15	TRBJ2-1	TRBD2	TGTGCCACCAGCAGAGAGCTCTCCCCACCGGGACTAGCGGGGGGATCCCTGGGGAATGAGCAGTTCTTC	CATSRELSPPGLAGGSLGNEQFF
NA	TRBV5-6	TRBJ1-2	NA	TGTGCCAGCAGCTTAGGGGGTAACTATGGCTACACCTTC	CASSLGGNYGYTF
NA	TRBV9	TRBJ1-5	NA	TGTGCCAGCAGCGTGGAGGGTAATAGCAATCAGCCCCAGCATTTT	CASSVEGNSNQPQHF
NA	TRBV2	TRBJ1-5	NA	TGTGCCAGCAGTGAGGGTAGGGGGAGCAATCAGCCCCAGCATTTT	CASSEGRGSNQPQHF
NA	TRBV7-6	TRBJ2-3	NA	TGTGCCAGCAGCCCGGCGGGTGGCACAGATACGCAGTATTTT	CASSPAGGTDTQYF
NA	TRBV7-6	TRBJ2-3	TRBD2	TGTGCCAGCAGCCGCGGGGGTTGGGATACGCAGTATTTT	CASSRGGWDTQYF
NA	TRBV7-2	TRBJ1-1	TRBD1	TGTGCCAGCAGCGCGGCCGGGACAGGGCCCCCTGAAGCTTTCTTT	CASSAAGTGPPEAFF
NA	TRBV9	TRBJ2-7	TRBD1	TGTGCCAGCAGCGCTCGGGCGACAGGGGACGAGCAGTACTTC	CASSARATGDEQYF
NA	TRBV5-1	TRBJ2-7	TRBD1	TGCGCCAGCGGGACAGGCTCCTACGAGCAGTACTTC	CASGTGSYEQYF
NA	TRBV7-6	TRBJ2-3	NA	TGTGCCAGCAGCTTTGGGCAGGGCACAGATACGCAGTATTTT	CASSFGQGTDTQYF
NA	TRBV27	TRBJ1-1	TRBD1	TGTGCCAGCAGTTTCCCTACCACAGGGGAATACATGAACACTGAAGCTTTCTTT	CASSFPTTGEYMNTEAFF
once	TRBV5-1	TRBJ1-3	NA	TGCGCCAGCAGCTTGGAGGGGCCCCACACCTCTGGAAACACCATATATTTT	CASSLEGPHTSGNTIYF
NA	TRBV13	TRBJ1-1	NA	TGTGCCAGCAGCTTGGCGGCAGGGGTGGGTGAAGCTTTCTTT	CASSLAAGVGEAFF